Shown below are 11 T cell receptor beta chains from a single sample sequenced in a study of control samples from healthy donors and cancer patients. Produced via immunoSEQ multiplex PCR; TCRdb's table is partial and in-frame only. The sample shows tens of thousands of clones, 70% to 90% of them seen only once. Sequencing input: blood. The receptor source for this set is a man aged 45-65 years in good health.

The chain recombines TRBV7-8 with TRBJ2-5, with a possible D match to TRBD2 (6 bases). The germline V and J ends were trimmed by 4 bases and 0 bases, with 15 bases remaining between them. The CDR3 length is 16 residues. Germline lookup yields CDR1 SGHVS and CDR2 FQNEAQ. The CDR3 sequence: CASSSGPSEYQETQYF. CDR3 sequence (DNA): TGTGCCAGCAGCTCCGGGCCTAGCGAGTACCAAGAGACCCAGTACTTC.

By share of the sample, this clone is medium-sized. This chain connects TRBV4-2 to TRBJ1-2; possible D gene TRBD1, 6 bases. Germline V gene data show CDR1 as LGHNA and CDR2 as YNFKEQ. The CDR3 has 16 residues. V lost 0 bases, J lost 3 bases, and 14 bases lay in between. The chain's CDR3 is CASSQDGAGVDYGYTF. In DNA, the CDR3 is TGTGCCAGCAGCCAAGACGGGGCAGGGGTTGACTATGGCTACACCTTC.

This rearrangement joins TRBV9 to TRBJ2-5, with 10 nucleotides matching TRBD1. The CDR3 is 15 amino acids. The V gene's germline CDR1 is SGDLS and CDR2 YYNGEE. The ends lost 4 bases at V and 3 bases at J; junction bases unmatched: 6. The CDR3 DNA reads TGTGCCAGCAGCCCAAAGGGGACAGGGGAAGAGACCCAGTACTTC. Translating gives CASSPKGTGEETQYF. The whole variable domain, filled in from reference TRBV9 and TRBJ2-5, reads DSGVTQTPKHLITATGQRVTLRCSPRSGDLSVYWYQQSLDQGLQFLIQYYNGEERAKGNILERFSAQQFPDLHSELNLSSLELGDSALYFCASSPKGTGEETQYFGPGTRLLVL.

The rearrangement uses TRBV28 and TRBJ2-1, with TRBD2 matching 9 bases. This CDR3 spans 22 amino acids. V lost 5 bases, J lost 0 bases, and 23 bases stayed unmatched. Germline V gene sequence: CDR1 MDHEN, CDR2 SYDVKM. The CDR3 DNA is TGTGCCAGCAGTACCTCTCCCGAAGCGGGAGGCGTCTGGAGGAGCTCCTACAATGAGCAGTTCTTC. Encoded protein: CASSTSPEAGGVWRSSYNEQFF.

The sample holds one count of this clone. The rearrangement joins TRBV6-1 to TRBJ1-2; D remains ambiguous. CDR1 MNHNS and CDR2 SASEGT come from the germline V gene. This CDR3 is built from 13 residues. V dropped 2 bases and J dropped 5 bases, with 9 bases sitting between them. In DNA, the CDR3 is TGTGCCAGCAGTGAACAAGTCAAATATGGCTACACCTTC. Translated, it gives CASSEQVKYGYTF.

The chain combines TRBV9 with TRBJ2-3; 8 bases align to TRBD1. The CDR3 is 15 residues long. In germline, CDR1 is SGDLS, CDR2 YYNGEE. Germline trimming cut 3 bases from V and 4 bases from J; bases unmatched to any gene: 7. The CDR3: CASSGGDRWADTQYF. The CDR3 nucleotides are TGTGCCAGCAGCGGGGGGGACAGGTGGGCAGATACGCAGTATTTT.

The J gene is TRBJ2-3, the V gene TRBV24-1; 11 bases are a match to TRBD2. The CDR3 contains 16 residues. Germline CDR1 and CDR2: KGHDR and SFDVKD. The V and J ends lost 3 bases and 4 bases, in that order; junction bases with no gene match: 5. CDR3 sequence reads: CATSDPGTSGSDTQYF. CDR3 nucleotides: TGTGCCACCAGTGATCCCGGGACTAGCGGATCAGATACGCAGTATTTT.

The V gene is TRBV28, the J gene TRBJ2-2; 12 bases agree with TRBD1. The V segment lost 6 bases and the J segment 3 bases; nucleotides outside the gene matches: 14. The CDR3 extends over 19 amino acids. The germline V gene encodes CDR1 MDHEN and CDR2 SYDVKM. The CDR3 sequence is CASSLTLEWDRGHTGELFF. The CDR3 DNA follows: TGTGCCAGCAGCCTTACCCTCGAGTGGGACAGGGGGCACACCGGGGAGCTGTTTTTT.

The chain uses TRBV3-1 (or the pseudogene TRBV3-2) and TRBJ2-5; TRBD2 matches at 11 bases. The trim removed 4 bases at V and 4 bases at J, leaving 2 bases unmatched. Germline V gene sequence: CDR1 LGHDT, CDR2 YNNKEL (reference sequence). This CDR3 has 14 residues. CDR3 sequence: CASSLGLAGETQYF. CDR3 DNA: TGTGCCAGCAGCCTTGGACTAGCGGGAGAGACCCAGTACTTC.

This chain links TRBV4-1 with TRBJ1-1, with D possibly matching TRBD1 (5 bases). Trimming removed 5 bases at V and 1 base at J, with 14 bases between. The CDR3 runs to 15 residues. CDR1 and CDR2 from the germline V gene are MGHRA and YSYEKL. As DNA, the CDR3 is TGCGCCAGCAGCGATTGGGACTTTGCGAACACTGAAGCTTTCTTT. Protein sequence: CASSDWDFANTEAFF.

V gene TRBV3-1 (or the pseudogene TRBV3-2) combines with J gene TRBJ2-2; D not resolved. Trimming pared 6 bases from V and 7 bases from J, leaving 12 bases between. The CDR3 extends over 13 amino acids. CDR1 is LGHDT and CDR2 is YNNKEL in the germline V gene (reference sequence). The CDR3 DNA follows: TGTGCCAGCAGTCACCGGGTGGACGGGGAGCTGTTTTTT. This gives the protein CASSHRVDGELFF.